These T cell receptor beta chains were read from a single sample in a study of shared clonotypes between healthy human individuals. The data were produced by immunoSEQ multiplex PCR, yet TCRdb's version contains in-frame clones alone and is incomplete. The sample includes 2,500,000 or so clones, about 90% seen only once; the top ten take approximately 0.4%. The sequenced material came from naive CD4+ T cells from PBMCs. The origin of the receptors is a man between 18 and 35 years old in good health. Some clones in this sample may be carry-over from other donors' samples. Both conserved end residues are part of each CDR3.

V	length	J	CDR3
TRBV9	13	TRBJ1-2	CASSRGQDYGYTF
TRBV5-4	15	TRBJ2-7	CASSPPHRIATEQYF
TRBV19	12	TRBJ2-5	CASSITTGTQYF
TRBV7-9	13	TRBJ1-4	CASSPGGVEKLFF
TRBV2	14	TRBJ2-6	CASRGSSGANVLTF
TRBV15	16	TRBJ1-3	CATSGGQGSDGNTIYF
TRBV5-1	15	TRBJ1-2	CASSLSGEESYGYTF
TRBV27	15	TRBJ1-1	CASSLDRTANTEAFF
TRBV12-5	13	TRBJ1-1	CASERALGTEAFF
TRBV4-1	17	TRBJ2-3	CASSQESGKSRTDTQYF
TRBV14	16	TRBJ2-2	CASSQLGQGDTGELFF
TRBV14	15	TRBJ1-3	CASSQDTFSGNTIYF
TRBV5-1	16	TRBJ2-3	CASSTGLAGAADTQYF
TRBV7-2	15	TRBJ1-4	CASSPRGPTNEKLFF
TRBV10-1	12	TRBJ2-1	CASSDRGDEQFF
TRBV7-3	19	TRBJ2-2	CASSLIPLTGTENTGELFF
TRBV6-1	16	TRBJ2-3	CASSEWAGGRTDTQYF
TRBV5-1	15	TRBJ2-3	CASSVLAGGIDTQYF
TRBV6-6	14	TRBJ2-7	CASSQGQGSHEQYF
TRBV19	13	TRBJ2-1	CASRGGVYNEQFF
TRBV4-1	16	TRBJ1-4	CASSQDGRQGGEKLFF
TRBV6-1	16	TRBJ2-1	CASSGGFGGLSGEQFF
TRBV6-6	14	TRBJ2-5	CASSYDLIQETQYF
TRBV7-9	15	TRBJ2-7	CASSFTSGSIYEQYF
TRBV11-2	15	TRBJ1-1	CASRKRQGADTEAFF
TRBV27	15	TRBJ2-2	CASSSLYLGDGELFF
TRBV7-2	13	TRBJ1-2	CASSLRSWEGYTF
TRBV6-1	12	TRBJ2-1	CASSPGPGEQFF
TRBV6-5	14	TRBJ2-7	CASSYKGQGDEQYF
TRBV19	19	TRBJ2-7	CASSIGPGQGALPPYEQYF
TRBV7-2	15	TRBJ1-2	CASSSGQGRYYGYTF
TRBV5-1	16	TRBJ2-5	CASSLQRQGGQETQYF
TRBV11-2	19	TRBJ2-3	CASSIEPPTSGGSTDTQYF
TRBV18	17	TRBJ2-2	CASSPLLTGANTGELFF
TRBV7-2	16	TRBJ1-1	CASSAPPGTSGTEAFF
TRBV27	13	TRBJ1-4	CASSYRAGSELFF
TRBV4-3	16	TRBJ2-2	CASSPAGKAQSGELFF
TRBV2	19	TRBJ2-1	CASSPRGGASGTHYNEQFF
TRBV25-1	13	TRBJ2-7	CASSLGARYEQYF
TRBV7-3	17	TRBJ1-1	CASSLMSARAGDTEAFF
TRBV2	14	TRBJ1-1	CASLEQGWQGEAFF
TRBV4-2	16	TRBJ1-1	CASSQEWVKANTEAFF
TRBV5-1	17	TRBJ2-1	CASSHIQGRGPYNEQFF
TRBV11-2	12	TRBJ2-3	CASSLVWDTQYF
TRBV2	14	TRBJ2-7	CASTAAGLHYEQYF
TRBV7-9	15	TRBJ1-4	CASSPGQVLNEKLFF
TRBV4-1	17	TRBJ1-2	CASSQERTRGYNYGYTF
TRBV9	13	TRBJ2-2	CASSVRGTGELFF
TRBV7-3	15	TRBJ1-2	CASSPGQGKRYGYTF
TRBV28	14	TRBJ1-6	CASSSQGDNSPLHF
TRBV7-6	15	TRBJ1-5	CASSIGGRVEQPQHF
TRBV30	15	TRBJ2-5	CAWTGGQGAGWTQYF
TRBV7-9	17	TRBJ2-5	CASSRRLAGGGVETQYF
TRBV4-3	11	TRBJ1-1	CASSRNTEAFF
TRBV27	17	TRBJ2-7	CASSSTNIGGVPYEQYF